A selection of T cell receptor beta chains follows, all from one sample in a study of T cell repertoires in cytomegalovirus infection. One entry per CDR3 protein results from TCRdb running MiXCR on the reads. Found here are 40,000 to 55,000 distinct CDR3 sequences, around 18% of them singletons; the top ten hold approximately 25%. Antigen specificity for these receptors is unknown. Source: CD8+ T cells from cultured PBMCs, taken from culture after CMV antigen stimulation. The receptors come from a human donor in good health (CMV status not recorded). Some clones in this sample may be carry-over from other donors' samples. Both conserved end residues are part of each CDR3. Fields, in order: J gene, V gene, clone size, D gene, CDR3 DNA, CDR3 protein. D genes are given only for firm matches. For some rows the clone size is stated as once, few or many, or as a class when expanded; others skip it.

j_call: TRBJ1-1; v_call: TRBV28; clone_size: medium-sized; d_call: .; cdr3_nt: TGTGCCAGCAAGGGGAGCAACCTGGGCACTGAAGCTTTCTTT; cdr3_aa: CASKGSNLGTEAFF
j_call: TRBJ2-7; v_call: TRBV6-2/TRBV6-3; clone_size: many; d_call: TRBD2; cdr3_nt: TGTGCCAGCAGTATTGGACTAGCGGCGGTCTACGAGCAGTACTTC; cdr3_aa: CASSIGLAAVYEQYF
j_call: TRBJ2-7; v_call: TRBV10-3; clone_size: .; d_call: .; cdr3_nt: TGTGCCATCAGTGAGTCAGGGGTCCTTTACGAGCAGTACTTC; cdr3_aa: CAISESGVLYEQYF
j_call: TRBJ2-1; v_call: TRBV7-3; clone_size: medium-sized; d_call: TRBD2; cdr3_nt: TGTGCCAGCAGCGCGAGCGGGGGCGTTTACAATGAGCAGTTCTTC; cdr3_aa: CASSASGGVYNEQFF
j_call: TRBJ1-1; v_call: TRBV11-2; clone_size: .; d_call: TRBD1; cdr3_nt: TGTGCCAGCAGCCCGGGACAGTACACTGAAGCTTTCTTT; cdr3_aa: CASSPGQYTEAFF
j_call: TRBJ1-2; v_call: TRBV7-9; clone_size: .; d_call: .; cdr3_nt: TGTGCCAGCAGCTTAGTTGAGGAACACCTCTATGGCTACACCTTC; cdr3_aa: CASSLVEEHLYGYTF
j_call: TRBJ2-2; v_call: TRBV11-2; clone_size: .; d_call: .; cdr3_nt: TGTGCCAGCAGCTTAGATCATCAGCGGGCGAACACCGGGGAGCTGTTTTTT; cdr3_aa: CASSLDHQRANTGELFF
j_call: TRBJ2-4; v_call: TRBV7-2; clone_size: many; d_call: .; cdr3_nt: TGTGCCAGCAGCCCCTACCTAGCCAAAAACATTCAGTACTTC; cdr3_aa: CASSPYLAKNIQYF
j_call: TRBJ2-2; v_call: TRBV6-5; clone_size: .; d_call: .; cdr3_nt: TGTGCCAGCAGCCTCTACGGAACCGGGGAGCTGTTTTTT; cdr3_aa: CASSLYGTGELFF
j_call: TRBJ1-3; v_call: TRBV10-3; clone_size: .; d_call: TRBD1; cdr3_nt: TGTGCCATGGGACAGGCTATCTCTGGAAACACCATATATTTT; cdr3_aa: CAMGQAISGNTIYF
j_call: TRBJ2-1; v_call: TRBV7-9; clone_size: many; d_call: TRBD2; cdr3_nt: TGTGCCAGCAGCTTAGGTGGAGCGGGAGGACCCTACAATGAGCAGTTCTTC; cdr3_aa: CASSLGGAGGPYNEQFF